The present T cell receptor (beta chain) was sequenced within a study of spatial heterogeneity in lung cancer. Study summary: Raw reads contained each unique TCR and UMI combination more than ten times on average.

Study-level points and caveats: In blood, ubiquitous expanded tumor TCRs appeared more at resection than follow-up.

MiXCR, run by TCRdb on the 5' RACE reads, gives a single entry per CDR3 protein. The repertoire holds over 45,000 distinct CDR3 sequences, with approximately 5.3% as singletons. Comments on this clonotype: What it binds is not known. A much larger clone differs by one base, so this may be a read error.

Time point in this sample: sample taken at primary tumor resection. The donor population consisted of just over 70 patients with untreated, early-stage non-small cell lung cancer. From tumor, nontumor lung or frozen PBMC, whole RNA was taken unsorted for sequencing. Per germline, CDR1 MDHEN and CDR2 SYDVKM. V was cut by 5 bases and J by 7 bases, with 17 bases left in between. CDR3 size: 15 residues. V is TRBV28 and J is TRBJ2-2; D is ambiguous. The clonotype originates from a male donor with early-stage non-small cell lung cancer. The starting material was PBMCs, obtained at surgery. The CDR3 DNA is TGTGCCAGCAGTACTTTGGCCTGGGATGGCGGGGAGCTGTTTTTT. Residues: CASSTLAWDGGELFF.